This is a list of T cell receptor beta chains from one sample in a study of T cells in Graves' hyperthyroidism and ophthalmopathy. TCRdb called the multiplex PCR reads again in MiXCR, with one record for every CDR3 protein. Among about 600,000 distinct CDR3 sequences, about 16% were seen once, and the ten largest hold more than 3%. The material sequenced was blood. These receptors all stem from a woman aged 40 to 49 with Graves' ophthalmopathy. CDR3s include the opening cysteine and the closing phenylalanine or tryptophan. Fields, in order: D gene, V gene, CDR3 protein. A D gene is named only where the DNA matches it firmly.

d_gene: TRBD1; v_gene: TRBV7-6; CDR3aa: CASSSGGGRNTEAFF
d_gene: TRBD1; v_gene: TRBV12-3/TRBV12-4; CDR3aa: CASRGPGTEKPGNTIYF
d_gene: -; v_gene: TRBV6-1; CDR3aa: CASSEGAERGEQFF
d_gene: TRBD2; v_gene: TRBV11-2; CDR3aa: CASSVAGGGLYEQYF
d_gene: TRBD2; v_gene: TRBV2; CDR3aa: CASSFLAGADEQFF
d_gene: -; v_gene: TRBV20-1; CDR3aa: CSARDWGLGENIQYF
d_gene: TRBD1; v_gene: TRBV12-3/TRBV12-4; CDR3aa: CASRGTLGTGDTGELFF
d_gene: -; v_gene: TRBV6-1; CDR3aa: CASSEGGAWNTEAFF
d_gene: TRBD1; v_gene: TRBV24-1; CDR3aa: CATRSGNDRAIEKLFF
d_gene: -; v_gene: TRBV2; CDR3aa: CASNHGRGRSYEQYF
d_gene: -; v_gene: TRBV5-1; CDR3aa: CASSLGDYSEKLFF
d_gene: -; v_gene: TRBV10-2; CDR3aa: CASRALEGGVNEQFF
d_gene: -; v_gene: TRBV27; CDR3aa: CASKEQYF
d_gene: -; v_gene: TRBV6-2/TRBV6-3; CDR3aa: CATSLAGNTIYF
d_gene: TRBD1; v_gene: TRBV3-1; CDR3aa: CASSQVRGQGFGAFF
d_gene: TRBD2; v_gene: TRBV11-3; CDR3aa: CASSRRAGDGQFF